One and the same sample provided the 4 T cell receptor beta chains below, sequenced in a study of blood T cell repertoires in COVID-19. The table came from immunoSEQ multiplex PCR; TCRdb's copy has only in-frame clones and leaves some out. The sample lists approximately 70,000 clones; roughly 82% were seen once. Sequencing was done on a sample of peripheral blood. The receptors stem from a human donor in a cohort sampled during active COVID-19.

The chain couples TRBV10-1 to TRBJ2-7; possible D gene TRBD1, 5 bases. The CDR3 length is 13 residues. Between the trimmed V and J ends, which lost 8 bases and 2 bases, there was a span of 13 bases. The germline V gene has CDR1 WNHNN and CDR2 SYGVQD (reference sequence). Here the CDR3 DNA reads TGCGCCAGCGGCCCGACAGCGACCTACGAGCAGTACTTC. Its translation is CASGPTATYEQYF.

This rearrangement joins TRBV3-1 (or the pseudogene TRBV3-2) to TRBJ1-2; 9 nucleotides match TRBD1. The CDR3 runs 14 residues. Germline V gives CDR1 LGHDT, CDR2 YNNKEL (reference sequence). The trim removed 5 bases at V and 4 bases at J, leaving 5 bases unmatched. The CDR3 DNA sequence: TGTGCCAGCAGCAAGACAGGGGGGTTCTATGGCTACACCTTC. Its protein is CASSKTGGFYGYTF.

The rearrangement uses TRBV30 and TRBJ2-3, with unresolved D. Germline values: CDR1 GTSNPN, CDR2 SVGIG (reference sequence). Trimming pared 5 bases from V and 5 bases from J, leaving 8 bases between. The CDR3 has 11 amino acids. The chain's CDR3 is CAWGRGDTQYF. CDR3 bases: TGTGCCTGGGGAAGAGGAGATACGCAGTATTTT.

The gene calls are TRBV12-2 and TRBJ2-6; TRBD1, the D gene given by the table, was not confirmed from the DNA. TRBV12-2 is a pseudogene. The CDR3 has 16 amino acids. The CDR3 DNA sequence: TGTGCAAGTCGCTTAGAGACAGAAGCTGGGGCCAACGTCCTGACTTTC. Translating it yields CASRLETEAGANVLTF.